A selection of T cell receptor beta chains follows, all from one sample in a study of blood T cell repertoires in COVID-19. Here immunoSEQ multiplex PCR was the method, and the copy in TCRdb shows in-frame clones only, minus some. Seen here are around 100,000 clones, approximately 84% observed once, and the top ten hold about 7.3%. The sample taken for sequencing was peripheral blood. The receptors were gathered from a woman aged 40 to 50 with acute or convalescent COVID-19. The CDR3 runs from the conserved cysteine through the conserved F or W. D genes are given only for firm matches. Not all rows give a size; the values are once, few, many and, for expanded clones, a class.

d_gene: TRBD2
abundance: -
v_gene: TRBV5-4
j_gene: TRBJ2-7
CDR3aa: CASSLTIRGTSSSYEQYF
CDR3nt: TGTGCCAGCAGCTTGACAATCCGTGGGACTAGCAGCTCCTACGAGCAGTACTTC

d_gene: -
abundance: -
v_gene: TRBV4-1
j_gene: TRBJ2-3
CDR3aa: CASSDTGTDTQYF
CDR3nt: TGCGCCAGCAGCGATACGGGCACAGATACGCAGTATTTT

d_gene: TRBD1
abundance: -
v_gene: TRBV3-1/TRBV3-2
j_gene: TRBJ1-3
CDR3aa: CASSPNLGQGGSGNTIYF
CDR3nt: TGTGCCAGCAGCCCGAATCTTGGACAGGGTGGGTCTGGAAACACCATATATTTT

d_gene: -
abundance: -
v_gene: TRBV5-5
j_gene: TRBJ2-1
CDR3aa: CASSFGQNSYNEQFF
CDR3nt: TGTGCCAGCAGCTTTGGACAGAACTCCTACAATGAGCAGTTCTTC

d_gene: TRBD1
abundance: -
v_gene: TRBV5-1
j_gene: TRBJ2-2
CDR3aa: CASSNQPTGTNTGELFF
CDR3nt: TGCGCCAGCAGCAACCAACCGACAGGGACGAACACCGGGGAGCTGTTTTTT

d_gene: TRBD1
abundance: -
v_gene: TRBV7-2
j_gene: TRBJ1-6
CDR3aa: CASSTRTGRNGSPLHF
CDR3nt: TGTGCCAGCAGCACAAGGACAGGGCGCAACGGTTCACCCCTCCACTTT

d_gene: TRBD2
abundance: -
v_gene: TRBV7-2
j_gene: TRBJ2-3
CDR3aa: CASSTERGPTDTQYF
CDR3nt: TGTGCCAGCAGCACGGAGCGGGGGCCTACAGATACGCAGTATTTT

d_gene: TRBD2
abundance: few
v_gene: TRBV4-2
j_gene: TRBJ2-7
CDR3aa: CASSQAASGGTYYEQYF
CDR3nt: TGTGCCAGCAGCCAAGCGGCGAGCGGGGGGACGTACTACGAGCAGTACTTC

d_gene: -
abundance: -
v_gene: TRBV11-2
j_gene: TRBJ1-1
CDR3aa: CASSLQRNTEAFF
CDR3nt: TGTGCCAGCAGCTTACAGCGGAACACTGAAGCTTTCTTT

d_gene: -
abundance: -
v_gene: TRBV11-2
j_gene: TRBJ2-7
CDR3aa: CASSLGQGGYYEQYF
CDR3nt: TGTGCCAGCAGCTTAGGGCAGGGAGGATACTACGAGCAGTACTTC

d_gene: -
abundance: -
v_gene: TRBV5-4
j_gene: TRBJ2-5
CDR3aa: CASSRRGGLQETQYF
CDR3nt: TGTGCCAGCAGCCGCCGCGGCGGTCTCCAAGAGACCCAGTACTTC

d_gene: -
abundance: -
v_gene: TRBV5-5
j_gene: TRBJ2-3
CDR3aa: CASSLASENTQYF
CDR3nt: TGTGCCAGCAGCTTGGCTAGCGAGAATACGCAGTATTTT

d_gene: -
abundance: few
v_gene: TRBV7-9
j_gene: TRBJ2-7
CDR3aa: CASSHGSGSEQYF
CDR3nt: TGTGCCAGCAGCCATGGGTCAGGGTCCGAGCAGTACTTC

d_gene: -
abundance: -
v_gene: TRBV2
j_gene: TRBJ1-2
CDR3aa: CASKASRGGSQNGYTF
CDR3nt: TGTGCCAGCAAGGCTTCAAGGGGGGGCAGTCAGAATGGCTACACCTTC

d_gene: TRBD2
abundance: -
v_gene: TRBV5-1
j_gene: TRBJ2-5
CDR3aa: CASSLTPSGGGETQYF
CDR3nt: TGCGCCAGCAGCTTGACCCCCAGCGGGGGGGGAGAGACCCAGTACTTC

d_gene: -
abundance: -
v_gene: TRBV20-1
j_gene: TRBJ1-1
CDR3aa: CSASSGTEAFF
CDR3nt: TGCAGTGCTAGTTCGGGGACTGAAGCTTTCTTT

d_gene: -
abundance: -
v_gene: TRBV30
j_gene: TRBJ1-5
CDR3aa: CAWSRQGSNQPQHF
CDR3nt: TGTGCCTGGAGTCGGCAGGGCTCGAATCAGCCCCAGCATTTT

d_gene: -
abundance: -
v_gene: TRBV15
j_gene: TRBJ2-2
CDR3aa: CATSRDQGRGGGELFF
CDR3nt: TGTGCCACCAGCAGAGACCAGGGGAGAGGGGGCGGGGAGCTGTTTTTT

d_gene: TRBD1
abundance: -
v_gene: TRBV11-2
j_gene: TRBJ2-7
CDR3aa: CASRTTGTGAYEQYF
CDR3nt: TGTGCCAGCCGAACCACCGGGACAGGCGCCTACGAGCAGTACTTC

d_gene: -
abundance: once
v_gene: TRBV6-6
j_gene: TRBJ1-3
CDR3aa: CASSPGRGGRSGNTIYF
CDR3nt: TGTGCCAGCAGTCCCGGGCGTGGCGGGAGATCTGGAAACACCATATATTTT

d_gene: TRBD1
abundance: -
v_gene: TRBV7-9
j_gene: TRBJ2-3
CDR3aa: CASSLEGQGAADTQYF
CDR3nt: TGTGCCAGCAGCTTGGAGGGACAGGGGGCGGCAGATACGCAGTATTTT

d_gene: -
abundance: few
v_gene: TRBV7-9
j_gene: TRBJ2-5
CDR3aa: CASSLASAQTQYF
CDR3nt: TGTGCCAGCAGCTTAGCTAGCGCCCAGACCCAGTACTTC

d_gene: -
abundance: -
v_gene: TRBV5-5
j_gene: TRBJ1-2
CDR3aa: CASSPEGENYGYTF
CDR3nt: TGTGCCAGCAGCCCCGAGGGCGAAAACTATGGCTACACCTTC

d_gene: TRBD2
abundance: -
v_gene: TRBV7-9
j_gene: TRBJ2-3
CDR3aa: CASSFALAGGRATDTQYF
CDR3nt: TGTGCCAGCAGCTTCGCACTAGCGGGGGGGCGGGCCACAGATACGCAGTATTTT

d_gene: -
abundance: -
v_gene: TRBV5-1
j_gene: TRBJ2-7
CDR3aa: CASSWGAYEQYF
CDR3nt: TGCGCCAGCAGTTGGGGGGCCTACGAGCAGTACTTC

d_gene: TRBD2
abundance: few
v_gene: TRBV9
j_gene: TRBJ2-7
CDR3aa: CASSVEGGSSYEQYF
CDR3nt: TGTGCCAGCAGCGTAGAAGGCGGGAGCTCCTACGAGCAGTACTTC

d_gene: -
abundance: -
v_gene: TRBV5-8
j_gene: TRBJ1-1
CDR3aa: CASSFQGNTEAFF
CDR3nt: TGTGCCAGCAGCTTTCAGGGGAACACTGAAGCTTTCTTT

d_gene: -
abundance: -
v_gene: TRBV7-2
j_gene: TRBJ1-2
CDR3aa: CASSLVRGGYTF
CDR3nt: TGTGCCAGCAGCTTAGTTCGGGGTGGCTACACCTTC

d_gene: TRBD2
abundance: -
v_gene: TRBV7-2
j_gene: TRBJ2-3
CDR3aa: CASSLAGGYTDTQYF
CDR3nt: TGTGCCAGCAGCCTAGCGGGGGGGTACACAGATACGCAGTATTTT